These 15 T cell receptor beta chains originate from one sample sequenced in a study of spatial heterogeneity in lung cancer. As for time point: sample taken at primary tumor resection. MiXCR, run by TCRdb on the 5' RACE reads, gives a single entry per CDR3 protein. The data contain roughly 80,000 distinct CDR3 sequences, 7.5% to 9.5% of them seen just once; the ten biggest clones take up 6% to 7%. The sequenced sample was PBMCs, obtained at surgery. The receptors were gathered from a male donor with early-stage non-small cell lung cancer.

The chain has TRBV12-3 or TRBV12-4 and TRBJ2-7; no clear D. There are 12 residues in the CDR3. V lost 5 bases to trimming and J lost 7 bases, with 12 bases between them. The CDR3 DNA reads as TGTGCCAGCAGTGCCCCGGGCAATGAGCAGTACTTC. Amino acids: CASSAPGNEQYF.

This chain links TRBV27 with TRBJ1-5, with D possibly TRBD1 on 5 matching bases. The CDR3 consists of 15 residues. The V gene lost 6 bases and the J gene lost 4 bases, with 16 bases spanning the gap. The V gene's germline CDR1 is MNHEY and CDR2 SMNVEV (reference sequence). Here the CDR3 DNA reads TGTGCCAGCAGCCAACCAGGGCAGTGGAATCAGCCCCAGCATTTT. Its translation: CASSQPGQWNQPQHF.

This clonotype was observed a few times. The rearrangement links TRBV20-1 to TRBJ2-1; D tentatively fits TRBD1 or TRBD2 (5 bases each). This CDR3 region has 10 residues. Germline CDR1 DFQATT, CDR2 SNEGSKA (reference sequence). Trimming stripped 7 bases from V and 6 bases from J, with 7 bases between. In nucleotides, the CDR3 is TGCAGTGTTGGGGGCAATGAGCAGTTCTTC. Protein sequence: CSVGGNEQFF.

This clonotype was picked up many times. This chain joins TRBV3-1 and TRBJ2-7, with D tentatively TRBD2 (6 bases). The CDR3 length is 16 residues. Deletions cut 4 bases from V and 2 bases from J, with 18 bases between. Germline loops: CDR1 LGHDT, CDR2 YNNKEL (reference sequence). CDR3 DNA sequence: TGTGCCAGCAGCCCACCCCCGTGGGACTCACCCTACGAGCAGTACTTC. Translating it yields CASSPPPWDSPYEQYF.

This clonotype was counted between two and nine times. The chain joins TRBV6-6 to TRBJ1-5; D might be TRBD1 (5 bases). Trimming removed 5 bases at V and 4 bases at J, with 12 bases between. The length of the CDR3 is 14 residues. Germline loops: CDR1 MNHNY, CDR2 SVGAGI (reference sequence). In nucleotides, the CDR3 is TGTGCCAGCAGTCTGGGCAGGGTAAATCAGCCCCAGCATTTT. It codes for CASSLGRVNQPQHF.

The chain has TRBV29-1 and TRBJ2-1; D is perhaps TRBD1 (5 bases). This CDR3 is 13 amino acids long. V was shortened by 4 bases and J by 3 bases, with 10 bases between the two germline ends. In germline, CDR1 is SQVTM, CDR2 ANQGSEA. CDR3 loop: CSVVGVYYNEQFF. CDR3 bases: TGCAGCGTTGTAGGGGTTTACTACAATGAGCAGTTCTTC.

This clonotype has a handful of counts. Here the CDR3 reads CSASWGVSATGEAFF. DNA of the CDR3: TGCAGTGCTAGTTGGGGGGTCAGCGCGACTGGTGAAGCTTTCTTT. The chain employs TRBV20-1 and TRBJ1-1, with a possible D match to TRBD1 (5 bases). The CDR3 runs 15 residues. Per germline, CDR1 DFQATT and CDR2 SNEGSKA (reference sequence). Trimming took off 3 bases at V and 7 bases at J, with 21 bases between the two ends.

The V call is TRBV27, the J call TRBJ1-1, with D possibly being TRBD1 (5 bases). Germline loops: CDR1 MNHEY, CDR2 SMNVEV (reference sequence). The CDR3 consists of 15 residues. V lost 4 bases and J lost 11, with 23 bases in between. CDR3 sequence reads: CASSSLTTTVVSAFF. CDR3 coding DNA: TGTGCCAGCAGTTCCTTAACCACGACAGTCGTAAGCGCTTTCTTT.

This clonotype was counted many times. The gene calls are TRBV14 and TRBJ1-4; D remains ambiguous. Trimming shortened V by 3 bases and J by 8 bases, and 22 bases separated the two germline ends. Germline V CDR1 and CDR2: SGHDN, FVKESK. The CDR3 consists of 17 residues. This CDR3 reads CASSQTTTPKGLEKLFF. The CDR3 DNA sequence: TGTGCCAGCAGCCAGACGACCACCCCCAAAGGTCTGGAAAAACTGTTTTTT. Full variable domain (outside the CDR3, taken from reference TRBV14 and TRBJ1-4): EAGVTQFPSHSVIEKGQTVTLRCDPISGHDNLYWYRRVMGKEIKFLLHFVKESKQDESGMPNNRFLAERTGGTYSTLKVQPAELEDSGVYFCASSQTTTPKGLEKLFFGSGTQLSVL.

In this sample, this clonotype turned up many times. V and J are TRBV29-1 and TRBJ2-2; a possible D gene is TRBD2 (6 bases). CDR1 and CDR2 from the germline V gene are SQVTM and ANQGSEA. The ends were cut back, 4 bases at V and 4 bases at J, with 7 bases in the middle. This CDR3 region has 12 residues. DNA for the CDR3: TGCAGCGTTGGGCGGGGCACCGGGGAGCTGTTTTTT. It specifies CSVGRGTGELFF.

This clonotype was seen a few times. V gene TRBV30 combines with J gene TRBJ1-5; weak D call: TRBD1 (6 bases). Trimming left V 1 base short and J 2 bases short, with 18 bases between. This CDR3 comprises 17 residues. Germline assignment: CDR1 GTSNPN and CDR2 SVGIG (reference sequence). CDR3 nucleotide sequence: TGTGCCTGGAGTGCGGACAGTCCGTTAAGGGGCAATCAGCCCCAGCATTTT. Amino acids: CAWSADSPLRGNQPQHF.

The CDR3 here is CASSSHPTSGTWGAQYF. The CDR3 DNA reads as TGTGCCAGCAGTTCCCACCCGACTAGCGGGACGTGGGGGGCGCAGTATTTT. The V and J genes are TRBV12-3 or TRBV12-4 and TRBJ2-3; 11 nucleotides agree with TRBD2. This CDR3 comprises 17 residues. J gave up 10 bases and V 4 bases, and 16 bases lay outside the gene matches.

In this sample, this clonotype turned up many times. The V gene is TRBV5-1, the J gene TRBJ1-4; 8 bases map to TRBD1. V lost 4 bases and J lost 0; bases outside the gene matches: 5. CDR1 SGHRS and CDR2 YFSETQ come from the germline V gene. CDR3 length: 16 residues. The CDR3 coding sequence is TGCGCCAGCAGCCCCGGGACAGGAGCAACTAATGAAAAACTGTTTTTT. It yields the protein CASSPGTGATNEKLFF.

This clonotype appeared a few times. The chain carries TRBV3-1 and TRBJ2-3; 9 nucleotides agree with TRBD2. The CDR3 has 17 residues. The V segment lost 0 bases and the J segment 2 bases; nucleotides outside the gene matches: 6. Germline V lookup: CDR1 LGHDT, CDR2 YNNKEL (reference sequence). The DNA of the CDR3 is TGTGCCAGCAGCCAAGATCTACTAGCGGGCCTCACAGATACGCAGTATTTT. This gives the protein CASSQDLLAGLTDTQYF.

The table lists this clonotype with many counts. The rearrangement joins TRBV7-8 to TRBJ2-2, with no clear D. CDR3 length equals 12 residues. Germline V gene data show CDR1 as SGHVS and CDR2 as FQNEAQ. V lost 2 bases and J lost 6, with 4 bases in between. This CDR3 reads CASSLFAGELFF. The CDR3 nucleotides are TGTGCCAGCAGCTTATTTGCCGGGGAGCTGTTTTTT.